Sequencing of this TCR beta chain was carried out in a study of technical replicates of blood from a few donors. V gave up 7 bases and J gave up 2 bases; unmatched junction bases: 11. The V gene's germline CDR1 is MDHEN and CDR2 SYDVKM. CDR3 length: 15 residues. The data were produced by immunoSEQ multiplex PCR, yet TCRdb's version contains in-frame clones alone and is incomplete. The table lists about 87,000 clones, approximately 95% of them singletons, with under 0.35% in the top ten. The sample comprised T cells isolated from PBMCs. V gene TRBV28 combines with J gene TRBJ2-7, with 7 bases that match TRBD2. The sequence came from a human donor in good health. CDR3 loop: CASILGGSSPYEQYF. Written as DNA, the CDR3 is TGTGCCAGCATTCTGGGCGGGAGTTCCCCCTACGAGCAGTACTTC.